This TCR beta chain was sequenced during a study of blood T cell repertoires in COVID-19. Study overall: The origin of the acute and convalescent COVID-19 samples was the United States, Italy and Spain. T cells, B-cell-depleted T cells, or PBMCs supplied cDNA or gDNA.

Germline CDR1 reads MNHEY; CDR2 reads SMNVEV (reference sequence). V trimming: 4 bases; J trimming: 7 bases; junction bases outside the gene matches: 12. The length of the CDR3 is 15 residues. The authors' processing: Scientists estimated how many nucleated cells there were by amplifying reference gene primers. Only in-frame clones appear in the TCRdb table, and some are missing; sequencing was by immunoSEQ multiplex PCR. V and J calls and clone size follow that table, whereas D and trimming were derived from the DNA. This table has fewer than 80,000 clones, 74% appearing once. The sequence was collected from an elderly woman with acute or convalescent COVID-19. The genes are TRBV27 and TRBJ2-7; the match to TRBD1 covers 8 bases. Sequencing was done on a sample of peripheral blood. The CDR3 is CASSSLDRDLGEQYF. For the CDR3, the DNA is TGTGCCAGCAGTTCACTGGACAGGGATTTGGGGGAGCAGTACTTC.